The clone carrying this T cell receptor (beta chain) was found many times. This entry belongs to a study of early T cells in non-severe SARS-CoV-2 infection. Study context: Chains from this unsorted whole-blood bulk RNA could not be paired.

V lost 5 bases, J lost 0 bases, and 1 base lay in between. The CDR3 has 12 amino acids. Germline V CDR1 and CDR2: MDHEN, SYDVKM. Unique molecular identifiers were added to individual cDNA molecules. Using its own MiXCR run on the 5' RACE reads, TCRdb lists one record per CDR3 protein. The sample comprises roughly 34,000 distinct CDR3 sequences, 4.7% of which are singletons, and about 7.9% rests with the top ten. The sequence was collected from an adult who was a healthcare worker with PCR-confirmed SARS-CoV-2 infection or an uninfected control (not recorded which). Input material: whole blood. V gene TRBV28 combines with J gene TRBJ1-4; D not resolved. CDR3 sequence: CASSATNEKLFF. DNA of the CDR3: TGTGCCAGCAGTGCAACTAATGAAAAACTGTTTTTT.